The TCR beta chain described here comes from a study of T cells in localized non-small cell lung cancer. Germline-derived CDR1 and CDR2 are SGHDN and FVKESK. The CDR3 extends over 16 amino acids. V lost 2 bases, J lost 3 bases, and 4 bases stayed unmatched. Repertoires were generated with immunoSEQ multiplex PCR, while TCRdb's copy carries only in-frame clones and drops some. Of 1,500 to 2,000 clones in the sample, around a quarter are singletons; the top ten hold 10% to 13%. This specimen consisted of normal lung tissue next to the tumor, obtained before any cancer treatment. This clonotype was sampled from a female donor over 55 with stage I lung adenocarcinoma. The chain couples TRBV14 to TRBJ2-2; TRBD1 aligns across 9 bases. The CDR3 bases are TGTGCCAGCAGCCAATCCGGGACAGGGTACACCGGGGAGCTGTTTTTT. Amino acids: CASSQSGTGYTGELFF.